This is a list of T cell receptor beta chains from one sample in a study of cytomegalovirus exposure and HLA in healthy donors. TCRdb's table, derived via immunoSEQ multiplex PCR, lists solely in-frame clones and lacks some. Found here are 100,000 to 150,000 clones, about nine tenths of them singletons; the top ten hold roughly 2%. Input material: PBMCs. These receptors were collected from a woman under 30 in good health and CMV-seronegative. Each CDR3 is given without its conserved first and last residue. A D gene is named only where the DNA matches it firmly.

cdr3_aa | v_call | d_call | j_call
ASSSQNYGYT | TRBV5-6 | . | TRBJ1-2
ATSRDRRYRDGTSGSFDEQY | TRBV15 | TRBD2 | TRBJ2-7
ASSSQREGRGNTGELF | TRBV28 | TRBD2 | TRBJ2-2
ASRIQGARGYT | TRBV19 | TRBD1 | TRBJ1-2
ASSVLLKKGETQY | TRBV11-2 | . | TRBJ2-5
ARTVPTSGSYEQY | TRBV7-2 | TRBD2 | TRBJ2-7
SVRGSLTDTQY | TRBV29-1 | . | TRBJ2-3
ASSLNPRGLDGYT | TRBV5-1 | . | TRBJ1-2
ASSIGGGQETQY | TRBV19 | TRBD2 | TRBJ2-5
ASSFEGVGDTQY | TRBV5-1 | . | TRBJ2-3
ASSLTGDEQY | TRBV7-9 | TRBD1 | TRBJ2-7
ASSPSGGLGYGYT | TRBV11-3 | . | TRBJ1-2
ASSWTSGKAYNEQF | TRBV7-6 | TRBD2 | TRBJ2-1
SGTFGTTNTGELF | TRBV29-1 | TRBD2 | TRBJ2-2
ASSATSNTGELF | TRBV2 | . | TRBJ2-2
SGRLDPTDTQY | TRBV29-1 | . | TRBJ2-3
ASSWTGVSYEQY | TRBV27 | TRBD1 | TRBJ2-7
ASSRWSSGSSYNEQF | TRBV11-2 | TRBD2 | TRBJ2-1
ASQRGTGAGANVLT | TRBV11-1 | TRBD1 | TRBJ2-6
ASSLGGSPQH | TRBV7-9 | . | TRBJ1-5
ASSTGQGSNQPQH | TRBV19 | TRBD1 | TRBJ1-5
ASSVRGGTAYNEQF | TRBV9 | . | TRBJ2-1
ASYRQGNEQF | TRBV5-1 | TRBD1 | TRBJ2-1
ASSDPLAGVITDTQY | TRBV6-1 | TRBD2 | TRBJ2-3
ASRLKASYGYT | TRBV2 | . | TRBJ1-2
ATSKGGAATNEKLF | TRBV2 | . | TRBJ1-4
ASSQGQGSYGYT | TRBV4-1 | TRBD1 | TRBJ1-2
ASSRTGTGDQPQH | TRBV19 | TRBD1 | TRBJ1-5
ASSEVLPSTITYEQY | TRBV6-1 | . | TRBJ2-7
ASSETGTEGYT | TRBV6-5 | . | TRBJ1-2
ASSLEGVGYT | TRBV5-1 | . | TRBJ1-2
ASRAMTGNEQY | TRBV6-5 | . | TRBJ2-7
ASRITRDRVYGYT | TRBV2 | TRBD1 | TRBJ1-2
ASSRAGGTDTQY | TRBV25-1 | TRBD2 | TRBJ2-3
ASRRQVANTEAF | TRBV5-6 | . | TRBJ1-1
ASSRDRGLSETQY | TRBV7-9 | TRBD1 | TRBJ2-5
ASSPPGGGTEAF | TRBV9 | . | TRBJ1-1
ASSRTRDSTDTQY | TRBV6-5 | TRBD2 | TRBJ2-3
ASSHTLWSYNEQF | TRBV19 | . | TRBJ2-1
ASSRGPANTGELF | TRBV6-6 | . | TRBJ2-2
ASSTRRLAGGPETQY | TRBV13 | TRBD2 | TRBJ2-5
ASSWGTGGNQPQH | TRBV5-1 | . | TRBJ1-5
ASSLERGGTYEQY | TRBV7-2 | TRBD2 | TRBJ2-7
ASSIIPPGTDTQY | TRBV19 | . | TRBJ2-3
ASGLVGNLGGRTDTQY | TRBV12-5 | TRBD1 | TRBJ2-3
ASSLSGVFHMNTEAF | TRBV7-2 | . | TRBJ1-1
AWSVRETQY | TRBV30 | . | TRBJ2-5
ASSLRQTYEWVDGYT | TRBV28 | . | TRBJ1-2
SVDPPLGQGGTYNEQF | TRBV29-1 | TRBD1 | TRBJ2-1
AWSVTSGGYT | TRBV30 | . | TRBJ1-2
ASSPLGEKLF | TRBV5-1 | . | TRBJ1-4
SVDGQGKGYEQY | TRBV29-1 | TRBD1 | TRBJ2-7
ASSAAQGGYEQY | TRBV6-4 | . | TRBJ2-7
ASSFGTGSIGELF | TRBV28 | TRBD1 | TRBJ2-2
ASSRGRGGEGRTGELF | TRBV4-1 | TRBD2 | TRBJ2-2